These 26 T cell receptor beta chains came from one sample sequenced in a study of T-cell memory formation after mild COVID-19. TCRdb ran MiXCR on the 5' RACE reads and lists one entry per CDR3 protein. The sample holds around 450,000 distinct CDR3 sequences, about 19% seen once. What was sequenced was PBMCs or a T cell subset sorted from them (not recorded which). The receptors shown here come from an adult woman who had mild COVID-19 (a few samples of this study predate the infection). Cell type and time point are not known.

J is TRBJ2-3 and V is TRBV2; the match to TRBD2 covers 7 bases. Germline V CDR1 and CDR2: SNHLY, FYNNEI. V trimming: 5 bases; J trimming: 4 bases; junction bases outside the gene matches: 9. CDR3 size: 15 residues. CDR3 nucleotides: TGTGCCAGCAGTTCTTGGCAGGGAGGGCCAGATACGCAGTATTTT. Its translation is CASSSWQGGPDTQYF.

The chain employs TRBV3-1 and TRBJ1-2; TRBD1 agrees at 9 bases. Germline-derived CDR1 and CDR2 are LGHDT and YNNKEL (reference sequence). This CDR3 spans 13 amino acids. With 4 bases clipped from V and 7 bases from J, the junction kept 4 bases outside the gene matches. The CDR3 loop reads CASSPGQGFGYTF. The CDR3 region has the DNA TGTGCCAGCAGCCCGGGACAGGGCTTTGGCTACACCTTC.

The chain has TRBV6-2 or TRBV6-3 and TRBJ2-2, with D uncertain. The CDR3 spans 11 residues. V shed 6 bases and J shed 5 bases, with 4 bases lying between them. In germline, CDR1 is MNHEY, CDR2 SVGEGT. The CDR3 spells CASRSTGELFF. CDR3 nucleotide sequence: TGTGCCAGCAGGTCGACCGGGGAGCTGTTTTTT.

This clonotype was seen only a few times. This chain uses TRBV7-3 with TRBJ1-1; 9 nucleotides align to TRBD1. V gave up 0 bases and J gave up 9 bases; unmatched junction bases: 14. The germline V gene has CDR1 SGHTA and CDR2 FQGTGA. This CDR3 has 17 residues. DNA of the CDR3: TGTGCCAGCAGCTTAACCGGGACAGGGTCGACGATGGGGCAAGCTTTCTTT. This sequence encodes CASSLTGTGSTMGQAFF.

This chain uses TRBV7-9 with TRBJ1-4, with D maybe TRBD1 (6 bases). With 5 bases removed from V and 1 base from J, the gap between germline ends came to 17 bases. Per germline, CDR1 SEHNR and CDR2 FQNEAQ (reference sequence). The CDR3 length is 17 residues. The CDR3 is CASSSNRRGGTNEKLFF. The DNA of the CDR3 is TGTGCCAGCAGCAGCAACCGGAGAGGGGGAACTAATGAAAAACTGTTTTTT.

This clonotype was counted only a few times. This rearrangement joins TRBV4-1 to TRBJ2-7; TRBD1 matches 10 bases. Germline values: CDR1 MGHRA, CDR2 YSYEKL. Trimming at V came to 1 base and at J to 4 bases, leaving 7 bases not matched to a gene. CDR3 length: 16 amino acids. The CDR3 sequence: CASSQVGTGATYEQYF. DNA of the CDR3: TGCGCCAGCAGCCAAGTAGGGACAGGGGCCACTTACGAGCAGTACTTC.

V is TRBV7-9 and J is TRBJ1-1; 7 bases are shared with TRBD1. Germline assignment: CDR1 SEHNR and CDR2 FQNEAQ (reference sequence). V trimming: 7 bases; J trimming: 2 bases; junction bases outside the gene matches: 25. The CDR3 spans 20 residues. CDR3 residues: CASTPRLMVRITGVNTEAFF. CDR3 bases: TGTGCCAGCACACCCCGTTTGATGGTTCGCATTACAGGGGTCAACACTGAAGCTTTCTTT.

This clonotype was counted a single time. V is TRBV20-1 and J is TRBJ2-7, with D unclear. This CDR3 has 14 residues. The germline V and J ends were trimmed by 1 base and 2 bases, with 12 bases remaining between them. Germline loops: CDR1 DFQATT, CDR2 SNEGSKA (reference sequence). The CDR3 sequence: CSARAPGVTYEQYF. CDR3 nucleotide sequence: TGCAGTGCTAGAGCCCCCGGAGTCACCTACGAGCAGTACTTC.

The chain couples TRBV11-2 to TRBJ2-1; possible D gene TRBD2, 6 bases. In germline, CDR1 is SGHAT, CDR2 FQNNGV. Trimming left V 5 bases short and J 4 bases short, with 15 bases between. The CDR3 runs to 15 residues. The CDR3 DNA reads as TGTGCCAGCAGCCCTCGGGGGACTCTTTACAATGAGCAGTTCTTC. It translates to CASSPRGTLYNEQFF. Supplemented by reference TRBV11-2 and TRBJ2-1, the full variable domain reads EAGVAQSPRYKIIEKRQSVAFWCNPISGHATLYWYQQILGQGPKLLIQFQNNGVVDDSQLPKDRFSAERLKGVDSTLKIQPAKLEDSAVYLCASSPRGTLYNEQFFGPGTRLTVL.

This chain connects TRBV3-1 to TRBJ2-3, with no clear D. V gave up 4 bases and J gave up 6 bases, with 11 bases separating them. The germline V gene encodes CDR1 LGHDT and CDR2 YNNKEL (reference sequence). There are 13 residues in the CDR3. The CDR3 DNA is TGTGCCAGCAGCCCCGAGTCTCCCGATACGCAGTATTTT. Residues: CASSPESPDTQYF.

The chain is built from TRBV5-1 and TRBJ1-1; D is perhaps TRBD1 (5 bases). CDR3 length: 15 residues. Germline V gene data show CDR1 as SGHRS and CDR2 as YFSETQ. The germline V and J ends were trimmed by 0 bases and 5 bases, with 14 bases remaining between them. The CDR3 DNA sequence: TGCGCCAGCAGCTTGGCCCATCGGGGGGGGACTGAAGCTTTCTTT. It encodes CASSLAHRGGTEAFF.

This clonotype was seen a few times. V gene TRBV12-3 or TRBV12-4 combines with J gene TRBJ2-3, with TRBD1 as a possible D gene (6 bases). This CDR3 contains 14 residues. V lost 1 base, J lost 5 bases, and 10 bases lay in between. CDR3 sequence: CASSLVAGEDTQYF. CDR3 sequence (DNA): TGTGCCAGCAGTTTAGTGGCAGGGGAAGATACGCAGTATTTT.

This rearrangement joins TRBV12-3 or TRBV12-4 to TRBJ2-1; TRBD1 agrees at 8 bases. This CDR3 is 14 amino acids long. V was pared by 7 bases and J by 3 bases, with 5 bases of the junction left unmatched. CDR3 loop: CASTVDRVYNEQFF. The CDR3 DNA reads TGTGCCAGCACTGTGGACAGGGTCTACAATGAGCAGTTCTTC.

The rearrangement joins TRBV20-1 to TRBJ2-3; no clear D. Trimming removed 5 bases from V and 0 bases from J, with 6 bases in between. The CDR3 runs to 12 residues. Germline V lookup: CDR1 DFQATT, CDR2 SNEGSKA (reference sequence). The CDR3 here is CSAARSTDTQYF. The DNA for the CDR3 is TGCAGTGCTGCCCGGAGCACAGATACGCAGTATTTT.

This clonotype occurred a few times. The chain recombines TRBV11-2 with TRBJ2-7, with 8 nucleotides matching TRBD1. This CDR3 contains 16 residues. CDR1 SGHAT and CDR2 FQNNGV come from the germline V gene. The junction had 14 bases not matched to a gene; V was cut back by 5 bases and J by 5 bases. This CDR3 reads CASSAGSGGSFDEQYF. The CDR3 DNA follows: TGTGCCAGCAGCGCAGGGTCAGGGGGCTCATTCGACGAGCAGTACTTC.

The J gene is TRBJ2-1, the V gene TRBV20-1; 11 positions match TRBD2. The CDR3 contains 14 residues. The germline CDR1 and CDR2 sequences are DFQATT and SNEGSKA (reference sequence). Trimming cost V 6 bases and J 7 bases; bases outside gene matches: 8. Here the CDR3 DNA reads TGCAGTGCCAATAGCGGGAGGGCCGGAAATGAGCAGTTCTTC. Translation: CSANSGRAGNEQFF.

The rearrangement links TRBV11-2 to TRBJ2-5; D possibly uses TRBD1 or TRBD2 (6 bases each). The CDR3 is 13 residues long. In germline, CDR1 is SGHAT, CDR2 FQNNGV. The ends were cut back, 7 bases at V and 3 bases at J, with 12 bases in the middle. CDR3: CASTQGGKETQYF. CDR3 nucleotide sequence: TGTGCCAGCACACAAGGGGGGAAAGAGACCCAGTACTTC.

The genes are TRBV30 and TRBJ2-7; D gene ambiguous. Trimming shortened V by 0 bases and J by 6 bases, and 12 bases separated the two germline ends. The CDR3 is 13 amino acids. The germline V gene encodes CDR1 GTSNPN and CDR2 SVGIG (reference sequence). The CDR3 DNA sequence: TGTGCCTGGAGTGTACGTGGGGTATCCGAGCAGTACTTC. Its translation: CAWSVRGVSEQYF.

The chain is built from TRBV13 and TRBJ1-2, with a weak D call TRBD1 (5 bases). Germline values: CDR1 PRHDT, CDR2 FYEKMQ (reference sequence). This CDR3 comprises 17 residues. V lost 4 bases to trimming and J lost 13 bases, with 31 bases between them. CDR3 sequence reads: CASSYQRREGGDLCCTF. CDR3 in DNA: TGTGCCAGCAGCTACCAACGACGGGAAGGAGGGGACCTGTGCTGCACCTTC.

The rearrangement joins TRBV20-1 to TRBJ2-7, with D unclear. CDR1 DFQATT and CDR2 SNEGSKA come from the germline V gene (reference sequence). This CDR3 comprises 14 residues. V was trimmed by 3 bases and J by 1 base, leaving 13 bases between them. CDR3 DNA sequence: TGCAGTGCTAGCGGCCTGTTCGGTTCCTACGAGCAGTACTTC. It is translated as CSASGLFGSYEQYF.

This clonotype was seen more than once but under ten times. This chain links TRBV5-1 with TRBJ2-7; D not resolved. The CDR3 has 13 residues. Germline CDR1 SGHRS, CDR2 YFSETQ. With 0 bases removed from V and 3 bases from J, the gap between germline ends came to 7 bases. CDR3 in DNA: TGCGCCAGCAGCTTGGAGGCATACTACGAGCAGTACTTC. Translation gives CASSLEAYYEQYF.

The chain has TRBV6-2 or TRBV6-3 and TRBJ2-5; the D gene could be TRBD1 or TRBD2 (5 bases each). CDR3 size: 15 residues. V dropped 0 bases and J dropped 0 bases, with 8 bases sitting between them. CDR1 is MNHEY, CDR2 SVGEGT, per germline. CDR3 sequence (DNA): TGTGCCAGCAGTTACTCCCGGGGCAACCAAGAGACCCAGTACTTC. Protein product: CASSYSRGNQETQYF.

The rearrangement uses TRBV4-3 and TRBJ2-3; perhaps D is TRBD1 or TRBD2 (6 bases each). Between the trimmed V and J ends, which lost 1 base and 1 base, there was a span of 18 bases. CDR1 is LGHNA, CDR2 YSLEER, per germline. The CDR3 totals 18 residues. The CDR3 DNA reads TGCGCCAGCAGCCAAGCGGGGGCAGGGTGGACGGGCACAGATACGCAGTATTTT. Protein product: CASSQAGAGWTGTDTQYF.

The chain is built from TRBV14 and TRBJ2-1, with 12 bases matching TRBD1. With 4 bases clipped from V and 7 bases from J, the junction kept 11 bases outside the gene matches. This CDR3 contains 17 residues. Germline V gene data show CDR1 as SGHDN and CDR2 as FVKESK. Here the CDR3 reads CASSRGTGGLGPNEQFF. The CDR3, as DNA: TGTGCCAGCAGCCGCGGGACAGGGGGCCTGGGGCCAAATGAGCAGTTCTTC. The whole variable domain, remainder taken from reference TRBV14 and TRBJ2-1, is EAGVTQFPSHSVIEKGQTVTLRCDPISGHDNLYWYRRVMGKEIKFLLHFVKESKQDESGMPNNRFLAERTGGTYSTLKVQPAELEDSGVYFCASSRGTGGLGPNEQFFGPGTRLTVL.

This rearrangement joins TRBV21-1 to TRBJ2-6; the DNA was not compared with TRBD1, the D call given in the table. TRBV21-1 is a listed pseudogene. The CDR3 spans 20 residues. The CDR3 bases are TGTGCCAGCAGCAACCCCCACTGGGACAGGGTAATAGGTGGGGCCAACGTCCTGACTTTC. It is translated as CASSNPHWDRVIGGANVLTF.

This clonotype appeared a few times. J is TRBJ2-1 and V is TRBV7-3; perhaps D is TRBD1 or TRBD2 (5 bases each). CDR3 size: 14 residues. Germline CDR1 is SGHTA and CDR2 is FQGTGA. The V end lost 8 bases, the J end lost 0 bases, and 11 bases lay between the germline ends. The CDR3 DNA is TGTGCCAGCGCCCGGGACCCCTCCTACAATGAGCAGTTCTTC. Amino acid sequence: CASARDPSYNEQFF.